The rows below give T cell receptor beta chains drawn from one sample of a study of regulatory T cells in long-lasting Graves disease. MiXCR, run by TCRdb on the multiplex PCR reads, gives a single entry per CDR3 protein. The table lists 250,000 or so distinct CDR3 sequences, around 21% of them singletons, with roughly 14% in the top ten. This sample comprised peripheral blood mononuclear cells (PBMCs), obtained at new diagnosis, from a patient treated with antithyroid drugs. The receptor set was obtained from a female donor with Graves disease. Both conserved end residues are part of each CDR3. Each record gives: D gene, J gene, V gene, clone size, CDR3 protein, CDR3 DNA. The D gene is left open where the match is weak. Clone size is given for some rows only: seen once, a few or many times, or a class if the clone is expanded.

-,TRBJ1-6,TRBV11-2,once,CASGSLGGFNSPLHF,TGTGCCAGCGGGTCCTTGGGGGGGTTCAATTCACCCCTCCACTTT
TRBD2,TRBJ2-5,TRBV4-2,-,CASSPSPLAGGETQYF,TGTGCCAGCAGCCCATCCCCACTAGCGGGGGGAGAGACCCAGTACTTC
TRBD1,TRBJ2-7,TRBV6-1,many,CASTTGQGTYEQYF,TGTGCCAGCACCACGGGACAGGGGACCTACGAGCAGTACTTC
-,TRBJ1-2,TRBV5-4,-,CASSLYTFISYGYTF,TGTGCCAGCAGCTTGTATACCTTCATCAGCTATGGCTACACCTTC
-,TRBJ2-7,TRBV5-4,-,CASSFPGSYEQYF,TGTGCCAGCAGCTTTCCGGGTTCCTACGAGCAGTACTTC
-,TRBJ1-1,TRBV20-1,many,CSVRNTEAFF,TGCAGTGTACGGAACACTGAAGCTTTCTTT
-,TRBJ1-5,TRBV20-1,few,CSVGGYSNQPQHF,TGCAGTGTAGGGGGATATAGCAATCAGCCCCAGCATTTT
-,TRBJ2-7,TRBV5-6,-,CASSLGGPDEQYF,TGTGCCAGCAGCTTAGGGGGACCGGACGAGCAGTACTTC
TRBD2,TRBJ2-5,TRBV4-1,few,CASSPPMTSGRAETQYF,TGCGCCAGCAGCCCCCCCATGACTAGCGGGAGGGCAGAGACCCAGTACTTC
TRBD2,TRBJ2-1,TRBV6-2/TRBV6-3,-,CASSYSEIAGGPNNEQFF,TGTGCCAGCAGTTACTCCGAAATAGCGGGAGGGCCAAACAATGAGCAGTTCTTC
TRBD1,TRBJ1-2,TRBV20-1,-,CSATHPSGTGDYGYTF,TGCAGTGCTACCCATCCCTCCGGGACAGGGGACTATGGCTACACCTTC
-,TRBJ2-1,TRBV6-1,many,CASSVATFSYNEQFF,TGTGCCAGCAGTGTTGCTACGTTCTCCTACAATGAGCAGTTCTTC
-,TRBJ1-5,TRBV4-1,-,CASSRQGAFQPQHF,TGCGCCAGCAGCCGGCAGGGAGCCTTTCAGCCCCAGCATTTT
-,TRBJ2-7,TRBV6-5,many,CASSYGVRYEQYF,TGTGCCAGCAGTTACGGGGTCCGCTACGAGCAGTACTTC
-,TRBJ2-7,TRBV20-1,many,CSARDRFLDWGEQYF,TGCAGTGCTAGAGATCGATTTCTAGATTGGGGCGAGCAGTACTTC
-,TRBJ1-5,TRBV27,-,CASSYGRGFSNQPQHF,TGTGCCAGCAGTTACGGACGGGGATTTAGCAATCAGCCCCAGCATTTT
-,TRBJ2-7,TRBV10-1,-,CASSGLTGDSYEQYF,TGCGCCAGCAGTGGTCTGACAGGAGACTCCTACGAGCAGTACTTC
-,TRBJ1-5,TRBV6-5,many,CASSSTVLSGQPQHF,TGTGCCAGCAGTTCTACGGTCCTCAGCGGTCAGCCCCAGCATTTT
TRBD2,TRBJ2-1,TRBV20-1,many,CSLRLARTGEQFF,TGCAGTCTAAGACTAGCGAGGACGGGTGAGCAGTTCTTC
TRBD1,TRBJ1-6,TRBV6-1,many,CASSEADRGSSPLHF,TGTGCCAGCAGTGAAGCGGACAGGGGAAGTTCACCCCTCCACTTT
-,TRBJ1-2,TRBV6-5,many,CASSFQETVVGYGYTF,TGTGCCAGCAGTTTCCAAGAGACGGTGGTAGGCTATGGCTACACCTTC
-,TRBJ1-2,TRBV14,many,CASSQVARSYGYTF,TGTGCCAGCAGCCAAGTGGCACGGAGCTATGGCTACACCTTC
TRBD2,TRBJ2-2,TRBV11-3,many,CASSFGGRASGELFF,TGTGCCAGCAGCTTCGGCGGGAGGGCCTCAGGGGAGCTGTTTTTT
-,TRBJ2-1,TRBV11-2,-,CASSANSYNEQFF,TGTGCCAGCAGCGCGAACAGCTACAATGAGCAGTTCTTC
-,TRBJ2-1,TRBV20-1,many,CSADNLRDRNEQFF,TGCAGTGCTGATAATCTCCGGGATAGAAATGAGCAGTTCTTC
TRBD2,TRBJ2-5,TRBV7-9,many,CASSTRLAGGQETQYF,TGTGCCAGCAGCACCCGACTAGCGGGGGGGCAAGAGACCCAGTACTTC
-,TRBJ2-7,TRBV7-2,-,CASSLGGASAYEQYF,TGTGCCAGCAGCTTAGGGGGAGCATCAGCCTACGAGCAGTACTTC
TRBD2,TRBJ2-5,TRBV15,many,CATSSGGRQTQYF,TGTGCCACCAGCAGCGGGGGGAGACAGACCCAGTACTTC
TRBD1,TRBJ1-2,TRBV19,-,CASSKPGQGDYGYTF,TGTGCCAGTAGTAAACCGGGACAGGGGGACTATGGCTACACCTTC
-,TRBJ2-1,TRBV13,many,CASSSGKGTYNEQFF,TGTGCCAGCAGCTCGGGGAAGGGAACTTACAATGAGCAGTTCTTC
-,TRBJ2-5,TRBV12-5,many,CASGLTGPTYQETQYF,TGTGCTAGTGGTTTGACGGGACCCACGTACCAAGAGACCCAGTACTTC
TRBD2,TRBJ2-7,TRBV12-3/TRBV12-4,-,CASRLAGGAYEQYF,TGTGCCAGCAGGTTAGCGGGTGGGGCCTACGAGCAGTACTTC
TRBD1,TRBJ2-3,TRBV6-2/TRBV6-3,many,CASSYGTGSSTQYF,TGTGCCAGCAGTTACGGGACAGGGTCTTCTACGCAGTATTTT
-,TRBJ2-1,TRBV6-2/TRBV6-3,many,CASSYSRGGEQFF,TGTGCCAGCAGTTACTCGCGGGGCGGTGAGCAGTTCTTC
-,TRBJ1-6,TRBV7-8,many,CASSLGLRDSPLHF,TGTGCCAGCAGCTTGGGCCTGAGGGACTCACCCCTCCACTTT
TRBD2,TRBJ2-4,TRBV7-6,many,CASSLGPSGKNIQYF,TGTGCCAGCAGCTTAGGCCCTAGCGGCAAAAACATTCAGTACTTC
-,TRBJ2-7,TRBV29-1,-,CSVRQGGEQYF,TGCAGCGTTCGGCAGGGGGGCGAGCAGTACTTC
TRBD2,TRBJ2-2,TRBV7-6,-,CASSRLAGVDGELFF,TGTGCCAGCAGCCGACTAGCGGGAGTGGACGGGGAGCTGTTTTTT
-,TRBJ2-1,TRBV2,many,CASSGLQIYNEQFF,TGTGCCAGCAGTGGTCTACAGATTTACAATGAGCAGTTCTTC
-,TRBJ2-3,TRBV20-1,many,CSARDLETRMFDTQYF,TGCAGTGCTAGAGATCTCGAGACTAGGATGTTCGATACGCAGTATTTT
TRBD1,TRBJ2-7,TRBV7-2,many,CASSFRQGLTYEQYF,TGTGCCAGCAGCTTCCGACAGGGGTTAACCTACGAGCAGTACTTC
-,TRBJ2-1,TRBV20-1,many,CSARSKIVAWTEQFF,TGCAGTGCTAGATCTAAGATAGTTGCGTGGACTGAGCAGTTCTTC
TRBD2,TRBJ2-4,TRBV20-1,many,CSANIGGAGIQYF,TGCAGTGCTAATATCGGGGGGGCGGGCATTCAGTACTTC
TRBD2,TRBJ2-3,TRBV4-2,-,CASSQGSGGSTDTQYF,TGTGCCAGCAGCCAAGGGAGCGGGGGGAGCACAGATACGCAGTATTTT
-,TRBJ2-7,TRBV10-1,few,CASSEFQTYEQYF,TGCGCCAGCAGTGAGTTTCAGACCTACGAGCAGTACTTC
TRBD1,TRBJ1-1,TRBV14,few,CASSQARTGEAFF,TGTGCCAGCAGCCAGGCAAGGACAGGGGAAGCTTTCTTT
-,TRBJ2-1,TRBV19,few,CASSLHTPNEQFF,TGTGCCAGTAGTCTCCACACGCCCAATGAGCAGTTCTTC
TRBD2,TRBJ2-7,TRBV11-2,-,CASSLASTGTSGRYEQYF,TGTGCCAGCAGCTTAGCCTCCACCGGGACTAGCGGGAGATACGAGCAGTACTTC
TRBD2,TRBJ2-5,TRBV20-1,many,CSARDDFLQASGQETQYF,TGCAGTGCTAGAGATGACTTCCTTCAGGCTAGCGGCCAAGAGACCCAGTACTTC
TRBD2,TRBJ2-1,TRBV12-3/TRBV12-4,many,CASSRAGGRYNEQFF,TGTGCCAGCAGTAGAGCGGGGGGGCGGTACAATGAGCAGTTCTTC
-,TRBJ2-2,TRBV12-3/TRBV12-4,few,CASSYDRPSTGELFF,TGTGCCAGCAGTTACGACAGGCCCTCCACCGGGGAGCTGTTTTTT
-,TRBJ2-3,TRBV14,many,CASSQDGPRASSTDTQYF,TGTGCCAGCAGCCAAGACGGACCTAGGGCCTCTAGCACAGATACGCAGTATTTT
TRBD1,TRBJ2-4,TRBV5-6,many,CASSLYGATPTGAKNIQYF,TGTGCCAGCAGCTTGTACGGGGCAACCCCGACAGGGGCCAAAAACATTCAGTACTTC
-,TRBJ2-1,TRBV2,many,CASREDIYNEQFF,TGTGCCAGCAGGGAGGACATCTACAATGAGCAGTTCTTC
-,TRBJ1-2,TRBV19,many,CASTHSGPANYGYTF,TGTGCCAGTACTCACTCCGGGCCAGCTAACTATGGCTACACCTTC
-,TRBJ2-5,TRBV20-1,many,CSARLSATSEETQYF,TGCAGTGCTAGGTTGTCCGCGACTTCTGAAGAGACCCAGTACTTC
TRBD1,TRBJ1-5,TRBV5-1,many,CASSLATQGTRNQPQHF,TGCGCCAGCAGTCTAGCCACACAGGGGACCCGAAATCAGCCCCAGCATTTT